These 8 T cell receptor beta chains share one sample of origin, sequenced in a study of T cell responses to AZD1222 COVID-19 vaccine. TCRdb's copy holds only in-frame clones and misses some; the assay was immunoSEQ multiplex PCR. Of about 76,000 clones listed, 70% to 90% are singletons. This specimen consisted of peripheral blood, obtained on day 0 of AZD1222 vaccination. These receptors originate from an adult in good health.

V and J are TRBV5-1 and TRBJ1-4, with TRBD1 identical over 9 bases. CDR3 size: 16 residues. V lost 3 bases to trimming and J lost 2 bases; unmatched junction nucleotides: 5. Germline loops: CDR1 SGHRS, CDR2 YFSETQ. The DNA for the CDR3 is TGCGCCAGCAGCTCACAGGGGGCTGACACTAATGAAAAACTGTTTTTT. Translating it yields CASSSQGADTNEKLFF.

Worth noting for this clone: Relative to the germline gene, one junction end is altered; a read error may explain this. The chain recombines TRBV19 with TRBJ2-5; D is ambiguous. Germline V lookup: CDR1 LNHDA, CDR2 SQIVND (reference sequence). This CDR3 contains 14 residues. CDR3 sequence reads: CASSTPARREAQYF. The CDR3 DNA reads as TGTGCCAGTAGTACCCCGGCACGCCGAGAGGCCCAGTACTTC. Full variable domain (rest looked up from reference TRBV19 and TRBJ2-5): DGGITQSPKYLFRKEGQNVTLSCEQNLNHDAMYWYRQDPGQGLRLIYYSQIVNDFQKGDIAEGYSVSREKKESFPLTVTSAQKNPTAFYLCASSTPARREAQYFGPGTRLLVL.

This clone has just one count. V is TRBV5-6 and J is TRBJ2-7; D is possibly TRBD2 (6 bases). CDR3 length equals 13 residues. CDR1 is SGHDT and CDR2 is YYEEEE in the germline V gene. Trimming left V 5 bases short and J 3 bases short, with 12 bases between. The CDR3 spells CASSSGGFYEQYF. CDR3 DNA: TGTGCCAGCAGTTCTGGGGGGTTCTACGAGCAGTACTTC.

V gene TRBV12-3 or TRBV12-4 combines with J gene TRBJ2-5; 8 bases line up with TRBD1. The CDR3 runs 12 residues. Germline trimming cut 5 bases from V and 4 bases from J; bases unmatched to any gene: 0. The CDR3 sequence: CASSQGAETQYF. The CDR3 region has the DNA TGTGCCAGCAGTCAGGGGGCAGAGACCCAGTACTTC.

This rearrangement joins TRBV10-1 to TRBJ1-2, with D perhaps TRBD1 (5 bases). Trimming removed 6 bases from V and 10 bases from J, with 15 bases in between. CDR1 and CDR2 from the germline V gene are WNHNN and SYGVQD (reference sequence). The CDR3 has 12 amino acids. The CDR3 loop reads CASSANLGAYTF. In DNA form, the CDR3 reads TGCGCCAGCAGCGCAAACCTTGGGGCCTACACCTTC.

This clone was seen a single time. This rearrangement joins TRBV7-9 to TRBJ2-5; D gene unclear. Germline V CDR1 and CDR2: SEHNR, FQNEAQ (reference sequence). The V end was cut by 3 bases, the J end by 6 bases, with 17 bases between. The CDR3 is 15 residues long. CDR3 sequence (DNA): TGTGCCAGCAGCTTCTTTCTTGGGGATGGAAAGACCCAGTACTTC. Amino acid sequence: CASSFFLGDGKTQYF.

V usage is TRBV12-3 or TRBV12-4 and J usage is TRBJ1-6, with D possibly being TRBD1 (6 bases). The CDR3 extends over 13 amino acids. The germline V and J ends were trimmed by 6 bases and 12 bases, with 15 bases remaining between them. As DNA, the CDR3 is TGTGCCAGCAGGGGGGGGCGGGTCCGACCCCTCCACTTT. Encoded protein: CASRGGRVRPLHF.

This sequence joins TRBV19 and TRBJ1-2; perhaps TRBD1 as D (5 bases). V was shortened by 3 bases and J by 6 bases, with 8 bases between the two germline ends. Germline V gene lookup returns CDR1 LNHDA and CDR2 SQIVND (reference sequence). There are 12 residues in the CDR3. CDR3 sequence: CASSMRDDGYTF. In DNA, the CDR3 is TGTGCCAGTAGTATGCGGGACGATGGCTACACCTTC.